These 17 T cell receptor beta chains were sequenced from one sample in a study of blood T cell repertoires in COVID-19. The data were produced by immunoSEQ multiplex PCR, yet TCRdb's version contains in-frame clones alone and is incomplete. The sample has around 250,000 clones; around 84% are singletons. The sample taken for sequencing was PBMCs or T cells enriched from blood (not recorded which). These receptors were obtained from a young man with acute COVID-19.

In DNA, the CDR3 is TGTGCCAGCAGCGGGGGGGTTGAAGCTTTCTTT. As protein: CASSGGVEAFF. The chain carries TRBV3-1 (or the pseudogene TRBV3-2) and TRBJ1-1, with D tentatively TRBD1 (5 bases). Per the germline V gene, CDR1 is LGHDT and CDR2 is YNNKEL (reference sequence). Trimming left V 5 bases short and J 7 bases short, with 8 bases between. CDR3 length: 11 amino acids.

The genes are TRBV10-3 and TRBJ1-4, with 8 nucleotides matching TRBD1. Germline V gives CDR1 ENHRY, CDR2 SYGVKD. V gave up 5 bases and J gave up 8 bases; unmatched junction bases: 10. The CDR3 extends over 15 amino acids. CDR3: CAISNPGQGKEKLFF. The DNA of the CDR3 is TGTGCCATCAGTAACCCCGGACAGGGAAAAGAAAAACTGTTTTTT.

The V gene is TRBV6-5, the J gene TRBJ1-6, with 7 bases fitting TRBD1. The V gene's germline CDR1 is MNHEY and CDR2 SVGAGI. Trimming cost V 8 bases and J 7 bases; bases outside gene matches: 8. CDR3 length equals 14 residues. CDR3: CASHRDRANSPLHF. The DNA of the CDR3 is TGTGCCAGCCACCGGGACAGAGCGAATTCACCCCTCCACTTT.

The genes are TRBV5-5 and TRBJ1-2; no firm D call. The CDR3 covers 15 residues. V lost 0 bases and J lost 6, with 15 bases in between. In germline, CDR1 is SGHKS, CDR2 YYEKEE (reference sequence). The CDR3 DNA reads as TGTGCCAGCAGCTTGGCTCCTTTGGGCCAGGATGGCTACACCTTC. Translation gives CASSLAPLGQDGYTF.

The CDR3 spells CASSQDSGTGVQPQHF. Here the CDR3 DNA reads TGCGCCAGCAGCCAAGACTCCGGGACAGGGGTTCAGCCCCAGCATTTT. This chain links TRBV4-1 with TRBJ1-5; 10 bases fit TRBD1. The germline gives CDR1 MGHRA, CDR2 YSYEKL. The V segment lost 0 bases and the J segment 6 bases; nucleotides outside the gene matches: 5. This CDR3 has 16 residues.

The rearrangement uses TRBV5-6 and TRBJ1-2; 9 bases are a match to TRBD1. Germline V gene data show CDR1 as SGHDT and CDR2 as YYEEEE. The CDR3 totals 14 residues. The V and J ends lost 7 bases and 6 bases, in that order; junction bases with no gene match: 10. Here the CDR3 reads CASGRDRAGDGYTF. CDR3 DNA: TGTGCCAGCGGACGGGACAGGGCGGGGGATGGCTACACCTTC. Supplemented by reference TRBV5-6 and TRBJ1-2, the full variable domain reads DAGVTQSPTHLIKTRGQQVTLRCSPKSGHDTVSWYQQALGQGPQFIFQYYEEEERQRGNFPDRFSGHQFPNYSSELNVNALLLGDSALYLCASGRDRAGDGYTFGSGTRLTVV.

Concerning this clone itself: An end of the junction differs from the germline gene, which may be a read error. V and J are TRBV5-1 and TRBJ2-1, with TRBD2 identical over 10 bases. CDR1 and CDR2 (germline): SGHRS, YFSETQ. The CDR3 contains 15 residues. The CDR3 DNA reads TGTGCCAGCAGCTTGGGGACTAGCGTCGACAATGAGCAGTTCTTC. Protein product: CASSLGTSVDNEQFF.

The chain carries TRBV9 and TRBJ2-2; 7 positions match TRBD1. This CDR3 is 15 amino acids long. V shed 4 bases and J 4 bases; nucleotides not matched to a gene: 7. From germline, CDR1 is SGDLS and CDR2 YYNGEE. The CDR3: CASSSGDRLTGELFF. For the CDR3, the DNA is TGTGCCAGCAGCTCCGGGGACAGACTCACCGGGGAGCTGTTTTTT.

CDR3 nucleotides: TGTGCCAGCAGCGCTGACAGGGTGAACACTGAAGCTTTCTTT. Amino acid sequence: CASSADRVNTEAFF. The chain couples TRBV11-1 to TRBJ1-1; 7 positions agree with TRBD1. The ends lost 5 bases at V and 0 bases at J; junction bases unmatched: 3. Germline V CDR1 and CDR2: SGHAT, FQDESV (reference sequence). This CDR3 is 14 amino acids long.

The chain recombines TRBV9 with TRBJ2-5; 11 nucleotides align to TRBD2. Trimming at V came to 3 bases and at J to 4 bases, leaving 2 bases not matched to a gene. Germline V gives CDR1 SGDLS, CDR2 YYNGEE. The CDR3 is made up of 14 amino acids. CDR3 residues: CASSGGTSGETQYF. CDR3 nucleotides: TGTGCCAGCAGCGGGGGGACTAGCGGAGAGACCCAGTACTTC.

The genes are TRBV3-1 (or the pseudogene TRBV3-2) and TRBJ1-3; a weak D match, TRBD1 (6 bases). The length of the CDR3 is 15 residues. Trimming removed 5 bases from V and 7 bases from J, with 18 bases in between. The V gene's germline CDR1 is LGHDT and CDR2 YNNKEL (reference sequence). CDR3 loop: CASSDRTAGRNTIYF. CDR3 sequence (DNA): TGTGCCAGCAGCGACAGGACAGCGGGACGGAACACCATATATTTT.

This clone came up many times. The CDR3 DNA sequence: TGTGCCAGCAGCTTAGTAGGGAGAAGCTACACCTTC. It is translated as CASSLVGRSYTF. The chain employs TRBV7-9 and TRBJ1-2, with no clear D. CDR1 and CDR2 (germline): SEHNR, FQNEAQ (reference sequence). This CDR3 region has 12 residues. V gave up 1 base and J gave up 9 bases, with 9 bases separating them.

The V call is TRBV10-3, the J call TRBJ2-5; tentative D call: TRBD2 (6 bases). V was clipped by 7 bases and J by 2 bases, with 11 bases between them. The length of the CDR3 is 13 residues. Germline values: CDR1 ENHRY, CDR2 SYGVKD. This CDR3 reads CAITAGTQETQYF. The CDR3 bases are TGTGCCATCACTGCGGGAACACAAGAGACCCAGTACTTC.

In this sample, this clone turned up a few times. This sample includes further DNA sequences coding for the same CDR3. V usage is TRBV12-3 or TRBV12-4 and J usage is TRBJ1-5; the D is unclear. V was cut by 6 bases and J by 4 bases, with 10 bases left in between. The CDR3 contains 13 residues. CDR3 region: CASRPTGNQPQHF. The CDR3, as DNA: TGTGCCAGCAGACCAACGGGGAATCAGCCCCAGCATTTT.

There are a few counts of this clone. The chain links TRBV9 to TRBJ1-1, with a possible D match to TRBD1 (5 bases). CDR1 is SGDLS and CDR2 is YYNGEE in the germline V gene. V lost 3 bases to trimming and J lost 3 bases, with 15 bases between them. The CDR3 has 15 amino acids. CDR3 sequence reads: CASSAGTLGDTEAFF. The CDR3, as DNA: TGTGCCAGCAGCGCGGGTACCTTAGGGGACACTGAAGCTTTCTTT.

This clone was observed a handful of times. The chain employs TRBV3-1 (or the pseudogene TRBV3-2) and TRBJ1-2, with TRBD1 matching over 7 bases. CDR1 LGHDT and CDR2 YNNKEL come from the germline V gene (reference sequence). The length of the CDR3 is 16 residues. J lost 4 bases, V lost 0 bases, and 8 bases had no gene match. The CDR3, as DNA: TGTGCCAGCAGCCAAGATTGGAGAGGGGGCGCCTATGGCTACACCTTC. Residues: CASSQDWRGGAYGYTF.

V usage is TRBV28 and J usage is TRBJ1-5; D is undetermined. CDR1 is MDHEN, CDR2 SYDVKM, per germline. The CDR3 covers 15 residues. V was cut by 8 bases and J by 2 bases, with 16 bases left in between. The CDR3 DNA reads as TGTGCCAGCCTTTTATCTCAACAGCGCAATCAGCCCCAGCATTTT. This sequence encodes CASLLSQQRNQPQHF.